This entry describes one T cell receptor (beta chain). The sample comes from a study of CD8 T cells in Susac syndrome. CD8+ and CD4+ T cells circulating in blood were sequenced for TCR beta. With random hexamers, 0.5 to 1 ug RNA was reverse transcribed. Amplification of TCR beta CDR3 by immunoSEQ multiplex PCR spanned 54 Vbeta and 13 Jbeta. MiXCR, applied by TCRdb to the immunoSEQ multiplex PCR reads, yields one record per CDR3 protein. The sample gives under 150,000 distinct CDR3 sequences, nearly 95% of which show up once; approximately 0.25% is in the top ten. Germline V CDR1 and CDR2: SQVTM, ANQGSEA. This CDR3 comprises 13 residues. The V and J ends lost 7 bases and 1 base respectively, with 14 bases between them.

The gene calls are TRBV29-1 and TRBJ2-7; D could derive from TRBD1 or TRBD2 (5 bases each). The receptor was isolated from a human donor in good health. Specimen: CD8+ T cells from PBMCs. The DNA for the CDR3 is TGCAGCGCCCGGGACCGGGAATCCTACGAGCAGTACTTC. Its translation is CSARDRESYEQYF.